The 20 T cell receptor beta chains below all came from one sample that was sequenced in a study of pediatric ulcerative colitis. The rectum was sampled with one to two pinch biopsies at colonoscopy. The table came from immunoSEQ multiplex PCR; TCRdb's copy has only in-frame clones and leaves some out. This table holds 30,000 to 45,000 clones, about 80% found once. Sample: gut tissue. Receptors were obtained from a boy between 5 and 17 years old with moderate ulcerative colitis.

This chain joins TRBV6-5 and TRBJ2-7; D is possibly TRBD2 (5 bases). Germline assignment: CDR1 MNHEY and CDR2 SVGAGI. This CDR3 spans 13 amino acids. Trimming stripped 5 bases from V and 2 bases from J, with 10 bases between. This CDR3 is CASSPAVAYEQYF. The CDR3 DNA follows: TGTGCCAGCAGTCCAGCGGTAGCCTACGAGCAGTACTTC.

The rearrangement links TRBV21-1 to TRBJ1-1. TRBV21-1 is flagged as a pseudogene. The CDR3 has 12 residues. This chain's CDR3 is CASRSEGLGAFF. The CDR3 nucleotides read TGTGCCAGCAGGTCCGAGGGGCTAGGAGCTTTCTTT.

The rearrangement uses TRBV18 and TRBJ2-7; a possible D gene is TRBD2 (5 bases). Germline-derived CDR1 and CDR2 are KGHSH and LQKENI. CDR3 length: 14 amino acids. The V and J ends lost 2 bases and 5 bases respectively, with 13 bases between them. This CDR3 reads CASSPTRVQDEQYF. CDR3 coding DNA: TGTGCCAGCTCACCAACGAGGGTGCAGGACGAGCAGTACTTC. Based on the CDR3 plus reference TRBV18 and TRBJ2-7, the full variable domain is NAGVMQNPRHLVRRRGQEARLRCSPMKGHSHVYWYRQLPEEGLKFMVYLQKENIIDESGMPKERFSAEFPKEGPSILRIQQVVRGDSAAYFCASSPTRVQDEQYFGPGTRLTVT.

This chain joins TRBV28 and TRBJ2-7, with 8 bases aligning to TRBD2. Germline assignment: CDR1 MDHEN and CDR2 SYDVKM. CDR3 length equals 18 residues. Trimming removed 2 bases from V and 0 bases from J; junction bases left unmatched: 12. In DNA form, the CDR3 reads TGTGCCAGCAGTTTAGGGACTAGGACTCTCTTTCTCTCCTACGAGCAGTACTTC. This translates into CASSLGTRTLFLSYEQYF.

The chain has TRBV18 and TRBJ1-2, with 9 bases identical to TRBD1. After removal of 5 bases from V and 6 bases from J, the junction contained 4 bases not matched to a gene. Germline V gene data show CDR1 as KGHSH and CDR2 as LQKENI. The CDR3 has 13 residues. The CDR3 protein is CASSNRDRDGYTF. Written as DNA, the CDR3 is TGTGCCAGCTCAAACCGGGACAGGGATGGCTACACCTTC.

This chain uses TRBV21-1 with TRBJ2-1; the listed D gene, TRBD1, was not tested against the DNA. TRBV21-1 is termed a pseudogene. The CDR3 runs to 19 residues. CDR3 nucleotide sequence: TGTGCCAGCCGAAAAGGTCGGGACAGGGGGCTCCCCTCCTACAATGAGCAGTTCTTC. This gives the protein CASRKGRDRGLPSYNEQFF.

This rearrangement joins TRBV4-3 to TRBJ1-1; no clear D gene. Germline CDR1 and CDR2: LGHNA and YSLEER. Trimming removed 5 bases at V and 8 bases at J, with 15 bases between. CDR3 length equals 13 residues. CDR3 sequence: CASSSSVGMEAFF. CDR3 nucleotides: TGCGCCAGCAGCTCCTCCGTGGGTATGGAAGCTTTCTTT.

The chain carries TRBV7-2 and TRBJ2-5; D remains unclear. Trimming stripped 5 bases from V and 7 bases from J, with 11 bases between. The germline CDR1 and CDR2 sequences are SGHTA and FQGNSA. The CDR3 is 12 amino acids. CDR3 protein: CASSLERGTQYF. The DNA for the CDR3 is TGTGCCAGCAGCCTAGAAAGAGGGACCCAGTACTTC.

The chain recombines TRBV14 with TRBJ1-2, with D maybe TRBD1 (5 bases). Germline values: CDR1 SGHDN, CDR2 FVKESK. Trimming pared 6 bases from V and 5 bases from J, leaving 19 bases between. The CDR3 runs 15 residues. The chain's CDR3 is CASSLDRGFRYGYTF. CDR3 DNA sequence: TGTGCCAGCAGTCTTGACCGGGGGTTTCGGTATGGCTACACCTTC.

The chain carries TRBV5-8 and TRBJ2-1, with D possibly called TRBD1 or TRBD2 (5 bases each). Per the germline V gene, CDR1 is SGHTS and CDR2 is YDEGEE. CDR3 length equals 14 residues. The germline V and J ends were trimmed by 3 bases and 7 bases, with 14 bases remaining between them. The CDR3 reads CASSSPGTGNEQFF. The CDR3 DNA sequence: TGTGCCAGCAGCTCACCCGGGACGGGGAATGAGCAGTTCTTC. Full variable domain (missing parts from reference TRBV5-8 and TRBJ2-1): EAGVTQSPTHLIKTRGQQATLRCSPISGHTSVYWYQQALGLGLQFLLWYDEGEERNRGNFPPRFSGRQFPNYSSELNVNALELEDSALYLCASSSPGTGNEQFFGPGTRLTVL.

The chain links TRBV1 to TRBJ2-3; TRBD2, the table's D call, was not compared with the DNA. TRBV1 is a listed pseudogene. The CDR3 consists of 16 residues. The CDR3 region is CTSSPWTSGGTDTQYF. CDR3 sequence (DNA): TGCACCAGCAGCCCTTGGACTAGCGGGGGCACAGATACGCAGTATTTT.

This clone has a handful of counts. Here the CDR3 DNA reads TGTGCCACCAGGCCCGCGGGGTTCCAGCCCCAGCATTTT. Translated, it gives CATRPAGFQPQHF. V and J are TRBV15 and TRBJ1-5; D is undetermined. The CDR3 is 13 amino acids. V was trimmed by 6 bases and J by 7 bases, leaving 13 bases between them. Germline V gene sequence: CDR1 LNHNV, CDR2 YYDKDF (reference sequence).

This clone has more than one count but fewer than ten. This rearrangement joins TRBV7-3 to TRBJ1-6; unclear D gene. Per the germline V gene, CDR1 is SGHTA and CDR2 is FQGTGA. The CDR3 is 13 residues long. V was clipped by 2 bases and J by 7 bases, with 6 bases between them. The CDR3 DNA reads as TGTGCCAGCAGCTTAGAGAGGAATTCACCCCTCCACTTT. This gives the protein CASSLERNSPLHF.

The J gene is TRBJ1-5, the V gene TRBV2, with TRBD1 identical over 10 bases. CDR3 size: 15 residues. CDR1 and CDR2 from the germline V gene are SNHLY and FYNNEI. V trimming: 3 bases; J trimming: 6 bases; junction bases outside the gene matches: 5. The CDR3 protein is CASSEGTGVGQPQHF. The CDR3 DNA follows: TGTGCCAGCAGTGAGGGGACAGGGGTGGGTCAGCCCCAGCATTTT.

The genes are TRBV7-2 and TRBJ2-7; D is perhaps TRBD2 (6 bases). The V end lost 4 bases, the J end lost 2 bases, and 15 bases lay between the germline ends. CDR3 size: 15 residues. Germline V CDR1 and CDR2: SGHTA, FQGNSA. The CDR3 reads CASSSPWRGTYEQYF. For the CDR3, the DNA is TGTGCCAGCAGCTCCCCCTGGCGGGGTACCTACGAGCAGTACTTC. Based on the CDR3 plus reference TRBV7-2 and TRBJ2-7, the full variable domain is GAGVSQSPSNKVTEKGKDVELRCDPISGHTALYWYRQSLGQGLEFLIYFQGNSAPDKSGLPSDRFSAERTGGSVSTLTIQRTQQEDSAVYLCASSSPWRGTYEQYFGPGTRLTVT.

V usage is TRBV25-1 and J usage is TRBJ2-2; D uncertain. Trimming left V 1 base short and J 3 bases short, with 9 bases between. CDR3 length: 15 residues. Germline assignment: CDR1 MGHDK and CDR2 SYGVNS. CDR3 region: CASSESNTDTGELFF. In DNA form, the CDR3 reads TGTGCCAGCAGTGAATCGAATACGGACACCGGGGAGCTGTTTTTT.

DNA of the CDR3: TGTGCCAGCAGTCTGTACCCGACTAGCGGGACAGATACGCAGTATTTT. This sequence encodes CASSLYPTSGTDTQYF. V gene TRBV2 combines with J gene TRBJ2-3, with 10 nucleotides matching TRBD2. The CDR3 covers 16 residues. Germline CDR1 SNHLY, CDR2 FYNNEI. V was clipped by 5 bases and J by 3 bases; unmatched bases: 8. Based on the CDR3 plus reference TRBV2 and TRBJ2-3, the full variable domain is EPEVTQTPSHQVTQMGQEVILRCVPISNHLYFYWYRQILGQKVEFLVSFYNNEISEKSEIFDDQFSVERPDGSNFTLKIRSTKLEDSAMYFCASSLYPTSGTDTQYFGPGTRLTVL.

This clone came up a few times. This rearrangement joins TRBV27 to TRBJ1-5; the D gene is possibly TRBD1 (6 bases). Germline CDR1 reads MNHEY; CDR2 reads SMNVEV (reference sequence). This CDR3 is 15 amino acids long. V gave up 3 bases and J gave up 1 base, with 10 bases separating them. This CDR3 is CASSLHGQSNQPQHF. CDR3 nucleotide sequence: TGTGCCAGCAGTTTGCACGGACAGAGCAATCAGCCCCAGCATTTT.

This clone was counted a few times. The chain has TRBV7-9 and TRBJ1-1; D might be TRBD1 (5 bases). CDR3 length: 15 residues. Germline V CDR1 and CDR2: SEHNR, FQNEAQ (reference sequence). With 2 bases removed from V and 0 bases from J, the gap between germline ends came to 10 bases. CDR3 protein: CASSLSQGLNTEAFF. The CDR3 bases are TGTGCCAGCAGCTTAAGTCAGGGACTGAACACTGAAGCTTTCTTT.

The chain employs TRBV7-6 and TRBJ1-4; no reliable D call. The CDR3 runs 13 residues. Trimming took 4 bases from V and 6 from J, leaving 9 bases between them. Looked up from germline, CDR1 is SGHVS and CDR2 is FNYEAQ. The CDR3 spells CASSSKADEKLFF. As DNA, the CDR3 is TGTGCCAGCAGCTCCAAGGCAGATGAAAAACTGTTTTTT.